The text below deals with one T cell receptor (beta chain). These data are taken from a study of patients and donors after allogeneic stem cell transplantation. Unmatched junction bases numbered 6, after V lost 5 bases and J lost 5 bases. This CDR3 has 15 amino acids. CDR1 and CDR2 from the germline V gene are SGHRS and YFSETQ. In TCRdb, the RT-PCR reads were re-called with MiXCR into one record per CDR3 protein. The sample has tens of thousands of distinct CDR3 sequences, around 28% seen once. The rearrangement joins TRBV5-1 to TRBJ2-1, with 11 positions matching TRBD2. This TCR was recovered from a human donor who was either an allogeneic HSCT recipient or a stem cell or donor lymphocyte infusion donor (not recorded which). It is not recorded whose cells these are; they may come from a transplant donor. The sequencing sample was made of blood, either unsorted or a sorted T cell fraction (not recorded which). CDR3 residues: CASSSGTSGNNEQFF. The CDR3 DNA is TGCGCCAGCAGTTCCGGGACTAGCGGTAACAATGAGCAGTTCTTC. Looking up the rest from reference TRBV5-1 and TRBJ2-1 gives the full variable domain: KAGVTQTPRYLIKTRGQQVTLSCSPISGHRSVSWYQQTPGQGLQFLFEYFSETQRNKGNFPGRFSGRQFSNSRSEMNVSTLELGDSALYLCASSSGTSGNNEQFFGPGTRLTVL.